One sample yielded the 3 T cell receptor beta chains listed below, sequenced in a study of graft-versus-host responses after intestinal transplantation. No antigens are known for them. Sequencing used immunoSEQ multiplex PCR; TCRdb keeps in-frame clones, though not all of them. The data show approximately 92,000 clones, approximately 90% seen once. This specimen consisted of unstimulated CD8+ T cells sorted from spleen or lymph node cells, obtained before intestinal transplant. The source is a human donor who received an intestinal transplant.

For the CDR3, the DNA is TGTGCCAGCAGTTACGGCGGGCCGTATGTCTACGAGCAGTACTTC. Protein: CASSYGGPYVYEQYF. The V gene is TRBV6-5, the J gene TRBJ2-7; TRBD2 is a possible D gene (5 bases). CDR3 length: 15 amino acids. Germline V gene lookup returns CDR1 MNHEY and CDR2 SVGAGI. V was pared by 2 bases and J by 3 bases, with 14 bases between.

There are a few counts of this clone. V is TRBV4-1 and J is TRBJ2-3, with 11 positions matching TRBD2. The CDR3 consists of 16 residues. In germline, CDR1 is MGHRA, CDR2 YSYEKL. Trimming at V came to 4 bases and at J to 0 bases, leaving 3 bases not matched to a gene. CDR3 loop: CASSPWTSGSTDTQYF. In DNA, the CDR3 is TGCGCCAGCAGCCCATGGACTAGCGGGAGCACAGATACGCAGTATTTT.

This chain joins TRBV6-1 and TRBJ1-1; unclear D gene. The ends were cut back, 5 bases at V and 1 base at J, with 8 bases in the middle. There are 13 residues in the CDR3. Germline CDR1 is MNHNS and CDR2 is SASEGT. CDR3: CASSSWRNTEAFF. CDR3 sequence (DNA): TGTGCCAGCAGTAGCTGGAGGAACACTGAAGCTTTCTTT.